These 30 T cell receptor beta chains were all obtained from the same sample, sequenced in a study of response to subunit inactivated influenza vaccine (dated by TCRdb to the late 2010s). Libraries were constructed by RT-PCR. The instrument was an Illumina HiSeq 2500. Through fastp at Q25 and MiXCR, TCRdb rebuilt clones from the public reads, retaining in-frame beta chains. All rows with the same CDR3 protein become a single entry with the most common DNA and genes. The sample table lists 590,000 or so distinct CDR3 sequences, 12% to 15% of them with a count of one. Jointly, the top ten make up 6.5% to 8% of the sample. Specimen: PBMCs from blood, collected less than 15 days before vaccination. Source of these receptors: a man between 50 and 59 years old who received an inactivated influenza vaccine. Donor details come from another sample of the same person, matched by shared clones.

The sample holds many counts of this clonotype. This CDR3 is CASSLREGYNEQFF. CDR3 bases: TGTGCCAGCAGTTTGCGGGAGGGTTACAATGAGCAGTTCTTC. The chain recombines TRBV12-3 or TRBV12-4 with TRBJ2-1; 9 bases fit TRBD2. CDR3 length: 14 amino acids. J lost 4 bases, V lost 3 bases, and 1 base had no gene match.

CDR3 in DNA: TGCGCCAGCAGAGGGGGCGGTAATGAAAAACTGTTTTTT. It encodes CASRGGGNEKLFF. The rearrangement joins TRBV10-2 to TRBJ1-4; TRBD1 agrees at 7 bases. Germline V gives CDR1 WSHSY, CDR2 SAAADI. The V segment lost 6 bases and the J segment 4 bases; nucleotides outside the gene matches: 2. This CDR3 has 13 amino acids.

This clonotype has a handful of counts. This rearrangement joins TRBV28 to TRBJ2-1; tentative D call: TRBD2 (6 bases). The CDR3 has 16 residues. Per the germline V gene, CDR1 is MDHEN and CDR2 is SYDVKM. With 2 bases removed from V and 10 bases from J, the gap between germline ends came to 21 bases. The CDR3 DNA reads TGTGCCAGCAGTTTACCGGGGAGGAGCGCTGGGCCAGAGCAGTTCTTC. As protein: CASSLPGRSAGPEQFF. The full variable domain, in which reference TRBV28 and TRBJ2-1 provide the parts outside the CDR3, is DVKVTQSSRYLVKRTGEKVFLECVQDMDHENMFWYRQDPGLGLRLIYFSYDVKMKEKGDIPEGYSVSREKKERFSLILESASTNQTSMYLCASSLPGRSAGPEQFFGPGTRLTVL.

This clonotype was counted many times. The chain joins TRBV29-1 to TRBJ1-5; 11 bases line up with TRBD1. Trimming took 8 bases from V and 7 from J; bases not matched to a gene: 7. Germline V gives CDR1 SQVTM, CDR2 ANQGSEA. This CDR3 spans 13 amino acids. Written as DNA, the CDR3 is TGCAGCCCGAGGACAGGGGGCTTGCAGCCCCAGCATTTT. This encodes CSPRTGGLQPQHF. The variable domain in full, with the rest retrieved from reference TRBV29-1 and TRBJ1-5, is SAVISQKPSRDICQRGTSLTIQCQVDSQVTMMFWYRQQPGQSLTLIATANQGSEATYESGFVIDKFPISRPNLTFSTLTVSNMSPEDSSIYLCSPRTGGLQPQHFGDGTRLSIL.

This clonotype occurred many times. CDR3 amino acids: CASSLVGGTSGSIREQFF. The CDR3, as DNA: TGTGCCAGCAGCTTAGTCGGAGGGACTAGCGGGAGTATCAGGGAGCAGTTCTTC. The chain uses TRBV7-8 and TRBJ2-1; 14 nucleotides agree with TRBD2. CDR3 length: 18 residues. Germline V CDR1 and CDR2: SGHVS, FQNEAQ. Losses at the gene ends were 1 base for V and 10 bases for J; bases not matched to a gene: 12.

This clonotype was detected a few times. The chain uses TRBV29-1 and TRBJ2-5, with D unresolved. Trimming stripped 7 bases from V and 4 bases from J, with 13 bases between. The CDR3 runs 12 residues. Germline V gene sequence: CDR1 SQVTM, CDR2 ANQGSEA. The CDR3, as DNA: TGCAGCGGGAAGGACCCGCGAGAGACCCAGTACTTC. Translating gives CSGKDPRETQYF.

This clonotype was counted a few times. The rearrangement links TRBV7-3 to TRBJ2-2, with D uncertain. CDR3 length equals 16 residues. Germline CDR1 reads SGHTA; CDR2 reads FQGTGA. Trimming shortened V by 5 bases and J by 0 bases, and 13 bases separated the two germline ends. The CDR3 region is CASSPRRHANTGELFF. In DNA, the CDR3 is TGTGCCAGCAGCCCCAGGCGCCACGCGAACACCGGGGAGCTGTTTTTT.

This clonotype was seen only a few times. The chain uses TRBV29-1 and TRBJ1-1; D possibly corresponds to TRBD1 (6 bases). Per germline, CDR1 SQVTM and CDR2 ANQGSEA. CDR3 length equals 15 residues. V was cut by 1 base and J by 1 base, with 13 bases left in between. CDR3 nucleotide sequence: TGCAGCGTTGAAGTTACAGGGTGGACGAACACTGAAGCTTTCTTT. Translating it yields CSVEVTGWTNTEAFF.

This sequence joins TRBV7-9 and TRBJ2-4; TRBD1 matches at 7 bases. V lost 4 bases, J lost 8 bases, and 8 bases stayed unmatched. Germline values: CDR1 SEHNR, CDR2 FQNEAQ (reference sequence). There are 14 residues in the CDR3. The CDR3, as DNA: TGTGCCAGCAGCTCTTCAGGGGGTGGGTACATTCAGTACTTC. It specifies CASSSSGGGYIQYF.

This clonotype has a count of ten or more. The chain recombines TRBV4-2 with TRBJ2-7; TRBD2 agrees at 9 bases. V shed 4 bases, J shed 2 bases, and the junction held 6 bases outside the gene matches. Germline V gives CDR1 LGHNA, CDR2 YNFKEQ. CDR3 length: 15 residues. DNA for the CDR3: TGTGCCAGCAGCCCCATAGCGGGGGCCGCCTACGAGCAGTACTTC. Its protein product is CASSPIAGAAYEQYF.

This clonotype was seen more than once but under ten times. The gene calls are TRBV7-9 and TRBJ2-7; 11 positions match TRBD2. The V gene's germline CDR1 is SEHNR and CDR2 FQNEAQ (reference sequence). The CDR3 is made up of 16 amino acids. V lost 3 bases to trimming and J lost 2 bases; unmatched junction nucleotides: 6. Here the CDR3 DNA reads TGTGCCAGCAGCTTCACCGGGACTAGCGGAACCTACGAGCAGTACTTC. Its protein product is CASSFTGTSGTYEQYF.

The V and J genes are TRBV12-3 or TRBV12-4 and TRBJ1-4, with D tentatively TRBD1 (6 bases). The V end was cut by 3 bases, the J end by 4 bases, with 12 bases between. This CDR3 contains 15 residues. The CDR3 protein is CASSFWGHYNEKLFF. Here the CDR3 DNA reads TGTGCCAGCAGTTTTTGGGGACACTATAATGAAAAACTGTTTTTT.

The rearrangement links TRBV4-3 to TRBJ2-1; 13 positions agree with TRBD2. The length of the CDR3 is 19 residues. Germline assignment: CDR1 LGHNA and CDR2 YSLEER. The ends lost 0 bases at V and 0 bases at J; junction bases unmatched: 5. CDR3 sequence (DNA): TGCGCCAGCAGCCAAGATTGGGGACTAGCGGGGAGCTCCTACAATGAGCAGTTCTTC. Translated: CASSQDWGLAGSSYNEQFF.

This clonotype was detected only a few times. The rearrangement links TRBV30 to TRBJ1-5; no definite D call. The CDR3 is 14 amino acids. Germline V CDR1 and CDR2: GTSNPN, SVGIG (reference sequence). V was pared by 2 bases and J by 0 bases, with 8 bases between. The CDR3, as DNA: TGTGCCTGGAGTCGGGGTGATAGCAATCAGCCCCAGCATTTT. Translated, it gives CAWSRGDSNQPQHF.

This clonotype was detected once. The chain employs TRBV7-9 and TRBJ2-7; D perhaps matches TRBD2 (5 bases). The V and J ends lost 5 bases and 6 bases respectively, with 20 bases between them. This CDR3 spans 15 amino acids. Germline V gives CDR1 SEHNR, CDR2 FQNEAQ (reference sequence). The CDR3 here is CASSIFLGVEGEQYF. DNA of the CDR3: TGTGCCAGCAGCATTTTTCTCGGGGTGGAAGGCGAGCAGTACTTC.

The chain recombines TRBV19 with TRBJ2-1; perhaps TRBD1 as D (6 bases). Trimming stripped 0 bases from V and 6 bases from J, with 9 bases between. Germline CDR1 and CDR2: LNHDA and SQIVND (reference sequence). The CDR3 spans 14 residues. For the CDR3, the DNA is TGTGCCAGTAGTATAGATACAGGGCGCAATGAGCAGTTCTTC. Translating it yields CASSIDTGRNEQFF.

Only a few counts were recorded for this clonotype. V and J are TRBV15 and TRBJ2-2; no definite D call. The V end was cut by 1 base, the J end by 0 bases, with 6 bases between. The CDR3 is 15 amino acids. The germline gives CDR1 LNHNV, CDR2 YYDKDF (reference sequence). The CDR3 bases are TGTGCCACCAGCAGAGTCACCCCGAACACCGGGGAGCTGTTTTTT. Protein sequence: CATSRVTPNTGELFF.

The chain combines TRBV2 with TRBJ2-4; D possibly uses TRBD1 or TRBD2 (6 bases each). The CDR3 has 15 amino acids. Trimming shortened V by 6 bases and J by 2 bases, and 14 bases separated the two germline ends. Germline V gene data show CDR1 as SNHLY and CDR2 as FYNNEI. CDR3 sequence reads: CASRGLRGPKNIQYF. The CDR3, as DNA: TGTGCCAGCAGGGGACTTCGGGGGCCCAAAAACATTCAGTACTTC.

The chain couples TRBV14 to TRBJ2-3, with 7 bases aligning to TRBD2. This CDR3 spans 17 amino acids. From germline, CDR1 is SGHDN and CDR2 FVKESK. J gave up 1 base and V 5 bases, and 12 bases lay outside the gene matches. The CDR3 is CASSGYGGSVGTDTQYF. The CDR3, as DNA: TGTGCCAGCAGCGGGTATGGCGGGAGCGTTGGCACAGATACGCAGTATTTT.

This clonotype was seen many times. This chain connects TRBV27 to TRBJ1-6, with 9 bases that match TRBD1. This CDR3 is 15 amino acids long. CDR1 MNHEY and CDR2 SMNVEV come from the germline V gene (reference sequence). V gave up 5 bases and J gave up 6 bases; unmatched junction bases: 5. In DNA form, the CDR3 reads TGTGCCAGCAGTACAAACAGGGGGCTTAATTCACCCCTCCACTTT. Protein sequence: CASSTNRGLNSPLHF.

The table lists this clonotype with a few counts. This rearrangement joins TRBV28 to TRBJ2-3; 7 bases align to TRBD2. Germline V gene sequence: CDR1 MDHEN, CDR2 SYDVKM. The CDR3 contains 18 residues. With V trimmed by 8 bases and J by 2 bases, 19 bases remained unmatched. Here the CDR3 DNA reads TGTGCCAGCGCCTGGGAGGGGAAGGGATTGGAACCCACAGATACGCAGTATTTT. This translates into CASAWEGKGLEPTDTQYF.

This clonotype has ten or more counts. V and J are TRBV7-2 and TRBJ1-2, with 7 positions matching TRBD1. The CDR3 is made up of 14 amino acids. Germline loops: CDR1 SGHTA, CDR2 FQGNSA. The ends lost 5 bases at V and 2 bases at J; junction bases unmatched: 5. The CDR3 DNA is TGTGCCAGCAGCCCAGGGACAGCCAACTATGGCTACACCTTC. It specifies CASSPGTANYGYTF.

This clonotype has a handful of counts. J is TRBJ1-1 and V is TRBV29-1; no definite D call. V was pared by 5 bases and J by 10 bases, with 11 bases between. Germline loops: CDR1 SQVTM, CDR2 ANQGSEA. CDR3 size: 10 residues. CDR3 nucleotides: TGCAGCGTTTATATTATGTCAGCTTTCTTT. It codes for CSVYIMSAFF. Full variable domain (rest looked up from reference TRBV29-1 and TRBJ1-1): SAVISQKPSRDICQRGTSLTIQCQVDSQVTMMFWYRQQPGQSLTLIATANQGSEATYESGFVIDKFPISRPNLTFSTLTVSNMSPEDSSIYLCSVYIMSAFFGQGTRLTVV.

The chain is built from TRBV6-2 or TRBV6-3 and TRBJ2-1; 10 bases map to TRBD2. J was trimmed by 4 bases and V by 0 bases; bases with no gene match: 9. Germline CDR1 is MNHEY and CDR2 is SVGEGT. The length of the CDR3 is 18 residues. The CDR3 region is CASSYSPFSGLAYNEQFF. DNA of the CDR3: TGTGCCAGCAGTTACTCCCCGTTTTCGGGACTAGCGTACAATGAGCAGTTCTTC.

As regards this clonotype: Relative to the germline gene, one junction end is altered; a read error may explain this. V is TRBV5-1 and J is TRBJ2-2, with D perhaps being TRBD1 or TRBD2 (6 bases each). The CDR3 is 15 residues long. The germline V gene has CDR1 SGHRS and CDR2 YFSETQ. The chain's CDR3 is CASSLERGDTGVLFF. The CDR3 coding sequence is TGCGCCAGCAGCTTGGAACGCGGGGACACCGGGGTGCTGTTTTTT.

This clonotype has a handful of counts. The chain recombines TRBV28 with TRBJ2-2; TRBD2 aligns across 7 bases. This CDR3 has 15 amino acids. Germline CDR1 and CDR2: MDHEN and SYDVKM. The trim removed 2 bases at V and 6 bases at J, leaving 6 bases unmatched. DNA for the CDR3: TGTGCCAGCAGTTTAATTGGGGGGGGTGCCGGGGAGCTGTTTTTT. This sequence encodes CASSLIGGGAGELFF.

This clonotype appeared many times. The chain uses TRBV29-1 and TRBJ2-1; 15 bases line up with TRBD2. The CDR3 is made up of 16 amino acids. Per germline, CDR1 SQVTM and CDR2 ANQGSEA. The ends lost 5 bases at V and 5 bases at J; junction bases unmatched: 7. CDR3 in amino acids: CSVTGTSGRINNEQFF. The CDR3 bases are TGCAGCGTTACCGGGACTAGCGGGAGGATCAACAATGAGCAGTTCTTC.

The rearrangement joins TRBV5-1 to TRBJ1-1; 7 bases fit TRBD1. The CDR3 totals 14 residues. The germline gives CDR1 SGHRS, CDR2 YFSETQ. The V gene end was trimmed by 4 bases and the J gene end by 4 bases; junction bases not matched to a gene: 7. Here the CDR3 DNA reads TGCGCCAGCAGCCGAGAGGGACAGCTCACTGAAGCTTTCTTT. Protein sequence: CASSREGQLTEAFF.

This rearrangement joins TRBV7-9 to TRBJ2-1; TRBD2 matches 9 bases. The CDR3 is 17 amino acids. The ends lost 4 bases at V and 4 bases at J; junction bases unmatched: 11. Germline CDR1 SEHNR, CDR2 FQNEAQ (reference sequence). CDR3 protein: CASSYLRLAAHYNEQFF. The CDR3 nucleotides are TGTGCCAGCAGCTACTTAAGACTAGCGGCACATTACAATGAGCAGTTCTTC.

The chain joins TRBV6-5 to TRBJ2-6; 10 nucleotides align to TRBD1. CDR3 length: 19 residues. CDR1 is MNHEY and CDR2 is SVGAGI in the germline V gene. Trimming took 4 bases from V and 0 from J; bases not matched to a gene: 9. In nucleotides, the CDR3 is TGTGCCAGCAGTTTGACCCCGGGACAGGGGCGCTCTGGGGCCAACGTCCTGACTTTC. It specifies CASSLTPGQGRSGANVLTF.